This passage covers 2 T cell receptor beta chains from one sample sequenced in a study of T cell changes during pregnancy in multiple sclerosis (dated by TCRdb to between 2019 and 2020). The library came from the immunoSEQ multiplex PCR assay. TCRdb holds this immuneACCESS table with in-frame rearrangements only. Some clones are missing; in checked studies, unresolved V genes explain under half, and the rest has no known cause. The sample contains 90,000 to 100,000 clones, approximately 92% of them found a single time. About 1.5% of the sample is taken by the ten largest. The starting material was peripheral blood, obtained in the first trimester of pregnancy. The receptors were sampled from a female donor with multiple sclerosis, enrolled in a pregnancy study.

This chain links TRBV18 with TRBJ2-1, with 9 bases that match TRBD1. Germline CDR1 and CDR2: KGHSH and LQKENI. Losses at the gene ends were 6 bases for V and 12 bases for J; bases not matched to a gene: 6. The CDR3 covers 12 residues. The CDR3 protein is CASSLDRGGQFF. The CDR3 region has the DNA TGTGCCAGCTCCCTTGACAGGGGGGGGCAGTTCTTC.

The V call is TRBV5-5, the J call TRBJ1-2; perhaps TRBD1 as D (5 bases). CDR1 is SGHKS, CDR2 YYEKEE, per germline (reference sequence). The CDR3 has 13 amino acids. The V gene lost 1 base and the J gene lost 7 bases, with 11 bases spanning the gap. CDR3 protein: CASSLFIQGGYTF. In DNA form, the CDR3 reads TGTGCCAGCAGCTTGTTTATCCAGGGTGGCTACACCTTC.